This TCR beta chain was found in a study of shared clonotypes between healthy human individuals. The J segment lost 2 bases and the V segment lost 3 bases, leaving 4 bases of the junction unmatched. CDR1 is SGDLS and CDR2 is YYNGEE in the germline V gene. There are 14 residues in the CDR3. Broader study findings: Clonotypes not shared had lower generation probabilities than those common to all four donors. In general, naive subsets displayed greater estimated richness than memory subsets did. Rarefaction gave evidence that sorted-subset sequencing remained incomplete despite large depth.

Regarding this clone: Its antigen is as yet unknown. Other DNA variants within this sample encode the same CDR3.

CD45RO-negative cells were positively selected for CCR7, leaving out terminally differentiated effector memory CD45RA+ cells. TCRdb's copy holds only in-frame clones and misses some; the assay was immunoSEQ multiplex PCR. This table holds 800,000 or so clones, 96% found once. Sequenced material: naive CD8+ T cells sorted from blood. The chain uses TRBV9 and TRBJ2-7, with 8 bases matching TRBD2. The sequence was collected from a man aged 25 to 45 in good health. The CDR3 sequence is CASSAGGGTYEQYF. The CDR3 DNA is TGTGCCAGCAGCGCGGGAGGGGGGACCTACGAGCAGTACTTC.